This TCR beta chain was obtained from a study of tumor and adjacent non-tumor tissue in lung cancer. Across the study: Patients comprised approximately eleven adenocarcinoma, 2 squamous cell carcinoma and 1 small cell lung cancer. The patients, roughly eleven men and a few women, were about 30 to 85 with stage I to III disease. Study-wide findings and caveats: Normal lung showed higher cumulative top 100 clone frequency than tumor. Tumor TCR diversity, when higher, was linked to shorter survival.

With regard to this clonotype: What it binds is not known. The junction departs from the called germline gene at one end, perhaps through a read error.

This sample's RNA came from whole unsorted tissue. The normal lung tissue was taken more than 3 cm from the tumor edge. Looked up from germline, CDR1 is MNHNS and CDR2 is SASEGT. There are 13 residues in the CDR3. Three rounds of nested PCR, following a modified ARM-PCR protocol, produced the TCRbeta library. Each CDR3 protein is one row after TCRdb ran MiXCR on the multiplex PCR reads. This sample has approximately 120,000 distinct CDR3 sequences, with 60% to 65% found just once. Sample: distant non-tumor lung tissue. V usage is TRBV6-1 and J usage is TRBJ1-5, with 8 positions matching TRBD1. The receptor comes from a man in his sixties with non-small cell lung cancer. CDR3: CTSLTGGYQPQHF. CDR3 in DNA: TGTACCAGCCTTACAGGGGGGTATCAGCCCCAGCATTTT.